This T cell receptor beta chain derives from a study of blood T cell repertoires in COVID-19. The authors' processing: Counts of nucleated cells, estimated from reference gene primer amplification, were obtained. The assay was immunoSEQ multiplex PCR, and TCRdb's table has in-frame clones only and misses some. The V and J calls and clone size were taken over from that table, and D and trimming were inferred from the DNA. The sample includes around 140,000 clones, more than 75% of them seen just once. The sample consisted of peripheral blood. The receptor comes from a man aged 50 to 60 with active COVID-19.

The CDR3 DNA sequence: TGTGCCAGCACAAACGGGAAGGGTCAGCCCCAGCATTTT. Protein sequence: CASTNGKGQPQHF. The chain combines TRBV6-5 with TRBJ1-5; D not certain. CDR3 length equals 13 residues. Germline V gene lookup returns CDR1 MNHEY and CDR2 SVGAGI. V lost 7 bases to trimming and J lost 6 bases, with 13 bases between them.